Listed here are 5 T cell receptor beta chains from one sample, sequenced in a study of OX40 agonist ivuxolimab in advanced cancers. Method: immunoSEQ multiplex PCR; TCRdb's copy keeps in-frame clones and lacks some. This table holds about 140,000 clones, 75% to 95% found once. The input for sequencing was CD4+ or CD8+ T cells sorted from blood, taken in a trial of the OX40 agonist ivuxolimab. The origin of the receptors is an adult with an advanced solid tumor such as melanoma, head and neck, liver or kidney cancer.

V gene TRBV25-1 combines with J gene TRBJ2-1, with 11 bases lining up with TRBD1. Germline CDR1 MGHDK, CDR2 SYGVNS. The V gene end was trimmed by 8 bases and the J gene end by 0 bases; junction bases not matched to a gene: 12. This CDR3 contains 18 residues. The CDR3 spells CASSKDRGPMSSYNEQFF. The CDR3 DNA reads TGTGCCAGCTCCAAGGACAGGGGGCCGATGAGCTCCTACAATGAGCAGTTCTTC.

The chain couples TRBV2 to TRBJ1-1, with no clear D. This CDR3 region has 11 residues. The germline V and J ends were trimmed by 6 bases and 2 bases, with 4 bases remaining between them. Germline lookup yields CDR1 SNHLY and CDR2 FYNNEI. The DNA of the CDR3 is TGTGCCAGCAGCCTAAACACTGAAGCTTTCTTT. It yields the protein CASSLNTEAFF.

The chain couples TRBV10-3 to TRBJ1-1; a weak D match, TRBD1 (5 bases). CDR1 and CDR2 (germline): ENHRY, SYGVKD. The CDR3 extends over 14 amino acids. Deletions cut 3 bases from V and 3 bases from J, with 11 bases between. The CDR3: CAISETAGDTEAFF. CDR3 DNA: TGTGCCATCAGTGAAACTGCGGGGGACACTGAAGCTTTCTTT.

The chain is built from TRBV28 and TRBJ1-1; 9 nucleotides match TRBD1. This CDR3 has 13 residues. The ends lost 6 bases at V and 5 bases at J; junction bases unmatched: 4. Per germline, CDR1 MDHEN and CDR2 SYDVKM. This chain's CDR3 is CASRMGQGTEAFF. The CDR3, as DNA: TGTGCCAGCAGAATGGGACAGGGTACTGAAGCTTTCTTT.

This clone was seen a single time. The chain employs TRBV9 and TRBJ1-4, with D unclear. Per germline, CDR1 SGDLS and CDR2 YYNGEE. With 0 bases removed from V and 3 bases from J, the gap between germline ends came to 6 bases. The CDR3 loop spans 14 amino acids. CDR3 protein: CASSVGQPNEKLFF. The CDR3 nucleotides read TGTGCCAGCAGCGTAGGCCAGCCTAATGAAAAACTGTTTTTT.